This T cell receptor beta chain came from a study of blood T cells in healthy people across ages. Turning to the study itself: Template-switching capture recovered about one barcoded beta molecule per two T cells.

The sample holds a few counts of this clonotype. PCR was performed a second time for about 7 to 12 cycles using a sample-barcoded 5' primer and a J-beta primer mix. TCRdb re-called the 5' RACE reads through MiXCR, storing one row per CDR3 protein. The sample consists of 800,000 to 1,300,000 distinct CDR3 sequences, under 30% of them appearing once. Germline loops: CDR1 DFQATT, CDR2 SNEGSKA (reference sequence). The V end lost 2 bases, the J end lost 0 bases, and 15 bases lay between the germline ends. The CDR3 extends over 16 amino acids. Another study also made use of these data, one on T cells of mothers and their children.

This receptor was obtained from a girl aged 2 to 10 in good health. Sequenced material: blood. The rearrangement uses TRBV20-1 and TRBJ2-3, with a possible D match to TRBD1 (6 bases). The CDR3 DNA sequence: TGCAGTGCTAGAATTCGACAGGAGATGAGCACAGATACGCAGTATTTT. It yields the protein CSARIRQEMSTDTQYF.